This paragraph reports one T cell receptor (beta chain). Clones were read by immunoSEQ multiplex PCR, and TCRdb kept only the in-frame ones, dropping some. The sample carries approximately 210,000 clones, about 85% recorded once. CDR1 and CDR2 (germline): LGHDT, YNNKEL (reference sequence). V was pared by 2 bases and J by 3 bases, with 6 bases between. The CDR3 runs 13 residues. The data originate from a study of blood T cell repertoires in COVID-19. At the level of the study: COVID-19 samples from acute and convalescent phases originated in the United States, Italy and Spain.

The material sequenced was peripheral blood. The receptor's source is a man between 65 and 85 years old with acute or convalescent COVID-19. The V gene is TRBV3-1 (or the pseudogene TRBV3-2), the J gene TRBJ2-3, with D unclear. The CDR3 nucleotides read TGTGCCAGCAGCCAATTCATGACAGATACGCAGTATTTT. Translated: CASSQFMTDTQYF.